This TCR beta chain was recovered during a study of Graves' ophthalmopathy and Graves' hyperthyroidism. Findings of the study overall: Most expanded clonotypes from thyroid (those above 0.001 frequency) were also found in blood.

The diagnosis combined clinical symptoms, thyroxine, TRAb, thyroid ultrasound and orbital computed tomography scans. This CDR3 is built from 15 residues. CDR1 and CDR2 (germline): LGHDT, YNNKEL (reference sequence). The authors amplified TCR beta CDR3 regions, and they did so from RNA transcripts for repertoire sequencing. HTBI primers primed a first-round RT-PCR, and a second-round multiplex PCR followed. TCRdb independently ran MiXCR on the multiplex PCR reads; one entry per CDR3 protein. The data show 450,000 to 600,000 distinct CDR3 sequences, with under 40% seen just once and around 4.6% held by the top ten. As regards this clonotype: What it recognizes is unknown. An end of the junction differs from the germline gene, which may be a read error.

The TCR comes from an adult man with Graves' hyperthyroidism. This chain joins TRBV3-1 and TRBJ2-3; 8 bases match TRBD2. The material sequenced was peripheral blood or thyroid tissue (not recorded which). The CDR3 reads CASSHTSGSTDTQYF. As DNA, the CDR3 is TGTGCCAGCAGCCATACTAGCGGAAGCACAGATACGCAGTATTTC.